The T cell receptor (beta chain) described here comes from a study of Ad26.COV2.S vaccination and SARS-CoV-2 variants. General observations from the study: Spike-specific CD8+ and CD4+ T cell responses reportedly showed substantial breadth after vaccination.

The treatment denotes: some 20 received Ad26.COV2.S at low or high dose, single or two shots; roughly five received placebo; per-sample allocation not given. Following the first vaccine or placebo injection, samples were taken on day 63. Spike of the Wuhan-strain SARS-CoV-2 was expressed by an Ad26 vector, which formed the vaccine. This clone was seen a single time. As yet, its antigen is unknown. V was trimmed by 2 bases and J by 4 bases, leaving 10 bases between them. CDR1 MGHDK and CDR2 SYGVNS come from the germline V gene. The CDR3 runs 14 residues. TCRdb keeps only in-frame clones here, not all; method: immunoSEQ multiplex PCR. The data hold 300,000 to 400,000 clones, with approximately 81% observed a single time.

The clonotype was recovered from a person between 18 and 65 years old who received the Ad26.COV2.S COVID-19 vaccine or a placebo. The gene calls are TRBV25-1 and TRBJ2-3; possible D gene TRBD1, 5 bases. The specimen was peripheral blood, collected in a trial of Ad26.COV2.S vaccine versus placebo. CDR3 loop: CASSEAGLADTQYF. The CDR3 region has the DNA TGTGCCAGCAGTGAAGCAGGGCTTGCAGATACGCAGTATTTT.